Listed here is a single TCR beta chain. Antigen: not known. At the DNA level, this CDR3 is encoded by other sequences in the same sample as well. V lost 0 bases to trimming and J lost 2 bases, with 6 bases between them. CDR3 length: 13 residues. Germline V gene lookup returns CDR1 SGHRS and CDR2 YFSETQ. This sample was included in a study of cytomegalovirus exposure and HLA in healthy donors. Study-wide results and caveats: Later analysis identified a missense DCLRE1C variant that was linked to TCR beta V- and J-gene trimming.

PCR was performed using 60 Vbeta and 13 Jbeta primers. The assay was immunoSEQ multiplex PCR, and TCRdb's table has in-frame clones only and misses some. This table has approximately 220,000 clones, around 85% appearing once. The TCR sequence derives from a girl aged 2-9 years in good health and CMV-seronegative. The source material was PBMCs. The rearrangement joins TRBV5-1 to TRBJ2-7; D is possibly TRBD1 (5 bases). The CDR3 is CASSLGGTYEQYF. Here the CDR3 DNA reads TGCGCCAGCAGCTTGGGGGGCACCTACGAGCAGTACTTC.